This T cell receptor (beta chain) was documented in a study of OX40 agonist ivuxolimab in advanced cancers. This clone is a singleton in its sample. The study sampled blood at baseline, cycle 4 day 1, and cycle 7 day 1. The ends lost 2 bases at V and 4 bases at J; junction bases unmatched: 2. The CDR3 contains 14 residues. The germline gives CDR1 MNHEY, CDR2 SVGAGI. Produced via immunoSEQ multiplex PCR; TCRdb's table is partial and in-frame only. The sample lists more than 90,000 clones; about 80% were seen once. This TCR was recovered from an adult with an advanced solid tumor such as melanoma, head and neck, liver or kidney cancer. The sample consisted of CD4+ or CD8+ T cells sorted from blood, taken in a trial of the OX40 agonist ivuxolimab. This chain uses TRBV6-5 with TRBJ1-2; 9 bases agree with TRBD1. The chain's CDR3 is CASSYQTGGYGYTF. Here the CDR3 DNA reads TGTGCCAGCAGTTACCAGACAGGGGGCTATGGCTACACCTTC.